One T cell receptor beta chain is described in this entry. This likely traces to a read error, being one base from a far larger clone. Other nucleotide sequences from this sample produce the same CDR3. This entry is derived from a study of shared clonotypes between healthy human individuals. The unsorted PBMC replicate PCRs were performed with approximately 300 ng DNA, around 30,000 T cell genomes. Repertoires were generated with immunoSEQ multiplex PCR, while TCRdb's copy carries only in-frame clones and drops some. The sample lists about 520,000 clones; around 73% were seen once. Germline V gives CDR1 SGHRS, CDR2 YFSETQ. V shed 0 bases and J 1 base; nucleotides not matched to a gene: 3. This CDR3 is built from 16 residues.

The sequence came from a woman aged 40 to 49 in good health. Some clones in this sample may be carry-over from other donors' samples. The chain links TRBV5-1 to TRBJ2-2; 7 positions agree with TRBD2. The sample taken for sequencing was PBMCs. CDR3 sequence: CASSLGASGNTGELFF. CDR3 bases: TGCGCCAGCAGCTTGGGAGCTAGCGGGAACACCGGGGAGCTGTTTTTT.